A selection of T cell receptor beta chains follows, all from one sample in a study of blood T cell repertoires in COVID-19. TCRdb's copy holds only in-frame clones and misses some; the assay was immunoSEQ multiplex PCR. Seen here are nearly 35,000 clones, around 87% observed once, and the top ten hold 62%. Sequencing was done on a sample of peripheral blood. The receptors were gathered from a man aged 65 to 79 with acute or convalescent COVID-19. The CDR3 runs from the conserved cysteine through the conserved F or W. A D gene is named only where the DNA matches it firmly. Some rows have no size entry. The others give once, few or many, or a class for an expanded clone.

TRBJ1-2	TRBV9	TRBD1	once	TGTGCCAGCAGCGCTGGCGGGACAGCCAACCCTGGCTACACCTTC	CASSAGGTANPGYTF
TRBJ2-1	TRBV9	TRBD1	-	TGTGCCAGCAGCGTAGCCAACAGGGGTGAGCAGTTCTTC	CASSVANRGEQFF
TRBJ2-7	TRBV4-1	-	few	TGCGCCAGCAGCCAAGCCCCGTACAGAAACCCCTACGAGCAGTACTTC	CASSQAPYRNPYEQYF
TRBJ1-1	TRBV5-1	-	few	TGCGCCAGCAGCTTCTCACAGGGATCTGGCACTGAAGCTTTCTTT	CASSFSQGSGTEAFF
TRBJ1-5	TRBV11-2	-	-	TGTGCCAGCAGCTTAGATCCAGGGGGCAATCAGCCCCAGCATTTT	CASSLDPGGNQPQHF
TRBJ2-3	TRBV25-1	-	-	TGTGCCAGCAGTGAAAGGGGGGGGTTAGGAGATACGCAGTATTTT	CASSERGGLGDTQYF
TRBJ2-4	TRBV6-5	TRBD1	-	TGTGCCAGCAGTCCCGGACAGGGTAGAGACATTCAGTACTTC	CASSPGQGRDIQYF
TRBJ1-2	TRBV28	-	-	TGTGCCAGCAGTTTGCTGTCGGGGGGGAGCTTAAGGGGCTACACCTTC	CASSLLSGGSLRGYTF
TRBJ2-7	TRBV20-1	-	-	TGCAGTGCTAGAGAAGGAGGTGAGCAGTACTTC	CSAREGGEQYF
TRBJ1-1	TRBV19	-	once	TGTGCCAGTAGTGTTGTTTTCGGCGGGTCGTACACTGAAGCTTTCTTT	CASSVVFGGSYTEAFF
TRBJ2-2	TRBV27	TRBD2	few	TGTGCCAGCAGTCTGCTAGCGGGGAACACCGGGGAGCTGTTTTTT	CASSLLAGNTGELFF
TRBJ2-7	TRBV20-1	-	-	TGCAGTGCTAGGACCGGGGACGAGCAGTACTTC	CSARTGDEQYF
TRBJ2-2	TRBV6-6	TRBD1	medium-sized	TGTGCCATCCCACAGGGGGATCCCGGGGAGCTGTTTTTT	CAIPQGDPGELFF
TRBJ1-4	TRBV19	TRBD1	-	TGTGCCAGTAGTACACAGGGGAACGGGGATGAAAAACTGTTTTTT	CASSTQGNGDEKLFF
TRBJ2-7	TRBV6-5	TRBD2	-	TGTGCCACGGGGGGGGGAGACACCGATAAGCAGTACTTC	CATGGGDTDKQYF
TRBJ2-3	TRBV7-9	TRBD1	-	TGTGCCAGCAGCTTAGCGGGACAGGCTCCCACAGATACGCAGTATTTT	CASSLAGQAPTDTQYF
TRBJ1-1	TRBV5-6	TRBD1	once	TGTGCCAGCAGCTTTACAGGGGGCCGGACTGAAGCTTTCTTT	CASSFTGGRTEAFF
TRBJ2-1	TRBV5-4	-	-	TGTGCCAGCAGCTTGGACAGGGATATCTACAATGAGCAGTTCTTC	CASSLDRDIYNEQFF
TRBJ2-3	TRBV11-2	-	-	TGTGCCAGCAGCTTTGATCGGCGGGCGGTTACGCAGTATTTT	CASSFDRRAVTQYF
TRBJ1-1	TRBV30	-	-	TGTGCCTCTGATATCGGGACTGAAGCTTTCTTT	CASDIGTEAFF
TRBJ1-4	TRBV5-5	-	-	TGTGCCAGCAGCTTGACAGGTGAAAAACTGTTTTTT	CASSLTGEKLFF
TRBJ1-5	TRBV27	-	once	TGTGCCAGCAGTTTGGGGCAGTTTCATCAGCCCCAGCATTTT	CASSLGQFHQPQHF
TRBJ2-7	TRBV15	-	-	TGTGCCACCAGCAGAGAGGTAGGGGACTACGAGCAGTACTTC	CATSREVGDYEQYF
TRBJ1-6	TRBV30	-	once	TGTGCCTGGAGTGTACAGGGACACTCACCCCTCCACTTT	CAWSVQGHSPLHF
TRBJ2-2	TRBV24-1	-	once	TGTGCCACCAGTGATTTTAGCGGCCGGGAGCTGTTTTTT	CATSDFSGRELFF
TRBJ1-5	TRBV6-5	-	-	TGTGCCAGCGCTTGGGGAAAAGGGGGTAATCAGCCCCAGCATTTT	CASAWGKGGNQPQHF
TRBJ2-7	TRBV6-5	-	-	TGTGCCAGCAGTTACTCGGGCAGGGGATACGAGCAGTACTTC	CASSYSGRGYEQYF
TRBJ1-5	TRBV29-1	TRBD1	-	TGCAGCGTTGGGGTAGGAGGGGGCGGCAATCAGCCCCAGCATTTT	CSVGVGGGGNQPQHF
TRBJ2-3	TRBV7-8	-	-	TGTGCCAGCAGCTTAGTGGCCGGGGGAAGCACAGATACGCAGTATTTT	CASSLVAGGSTDTQYF
TRBJ1-3	TRBV11-1	TRBD1	medium-sized	TGTGCCAGCAGTTCCGGGACAGGGGGCCGATTTTGCACCATATATTTT	CASSSGTGGRFCTIYF
TRBJ2-3	TRBV6-1	TRBD1	-	TGTGCCAGCAGTGAATGGGGGCCCGGGACAGTATCTAGCACAGATACGCAGTATTTT	CASSEWGPGTVSSTDTQYF
TRBJ2-1	TRBV6-1	TRBD2	-	TGTGCCAGCAGTGAAGGCCTAGGGCGGGGGGCCTACAATGAGCAGTTCTTC	CASSEGLGRGAYNEQFF
TRBJ1-2	TRBV11-2	TRBD1	-	TGTGCCAGCAGCTTACACAGGGGGCGCAGCTATGGCTACACCTTC	CASSLHRGRSYGYTF
TRBJ2-2	TRBV5-6	TRBD2	few	TGTGCCAGCAGCCCCCGGGACTACAACACCGGGGAGCTGTTTTTT	CASSPRDYNTGELFF
TRBJ1-5	TRBV24-1	-	-	TGTGCCACCAGTGATTCGTTCCAGCCCCAGCATTTT	CATSDSFQPQHF
TRBJ2-2	TRBV5-1	-	-	TGCGCCAGCAGCTTGGGACAGACGAACACCGGGGAGCTGTTTTTT	CASSLGQTNTGELFF
TRBJ2-4	TRBV25-1	TRBD2	-	TGTGCCAGCACTAGCGGTGGGGGGGACATTCAGTACTTC	CASTSGGGDIQYF
TRBJ1-3	TRBV30	TRBD1	-	TGTGCCTGGAATTACAGGGGGCAGAGTGGAAACACCATATATTTT	CAWNYRGQSGNTIYF
TRBJ1-6	TRBV4-1	-	-	TGCGCCAGCAGCCAAGAAACAGTCAGAAACAATTCACCCCTCCACTTT	CASSQETVRNNSPLHF
TRBJ2-1	TRBV6-5	-	-	TGTGCCAGCAGTTACTCGGAGACCTACTCCTACAATGAGCAGTTCTTC	CASSYSETYSYNEQFF
TRBJ1-1	TRBV19	-	-	TGTGCCAGTAGTGCTTACAGGGCTGAAGCTTTCTTT	CASSAYRAEAFF
TRBJ1-4	TRBV7-6	-	-	TGTGCCAGCAGCTTAGTTGGGCGGGCTACTAATGAAAAACTGTTTTTT	CASSLVGRATNEKLFF